This T cell receptor (beta chain) derives from a study of blood T cell repertoires in COVID-19. Germline values: CDR1 MGHRA, CDR2 YSYEKL. There are 17 residues in the CDR3. V dropped 1 base and J dropped 3 bases, with 19 bases sitting between them. Some clones are missing from TCRdb's copy, which holds only in-frame ones; the method was immunoSEQ multiplex PCR. This sample carries hundreds of thousands of clones, approximately 90% of them seen once, and the ten largest clones take about 0.91%. This sequence was found in a man between 18 and 29 years old with COVID-19, enrolled during active disease. This chain connects TRBV4-1 to TRBJ2-7; D is perhaps TRBD2 (5 bases). Material: peripheral blood. In nucleotides, the CDR3 is TGCGCCAGCAGCCAAGGGTCAGCAAGTGGGAGCCTCTACGAGCAGTACTTC. Translating it yields CASSQGSASGSLYEQYF.